This TCR beta chain stems from a study of radiation and T cells in renal cell carcinoma (dated by TCRdb to about 2020). Some background on the complete study: The samples were obtained from a clinical trial, where primary renal cell carcinomas were treated with 15 Gy stereotactic body radiation therapy and then removed by nephrectomy 4 weeks afterward. In total, 50 to 60 samples, comprising 26 tumors and around 27 peripheral blood samples, were subjected to TCR beta sequencing. Across all 55 or so samples, several million unique CDR3 nucleotide sequences, encoding 2,658,974 unique CDR3 amino acid sequences, were identified.

Trimming takes 1 base from V and 0 bases from J, and the germline ends sit 8 bases apart. Per the germline V gene, SGHDT is the CDR1 and YYEEEE is the CDR2. The CDR3 starts with the cysteine, ends with the phenylalanine, and has 15 residues. Kept here is only the CDR3 DNA, which spans 45 bases and is read in frame from base 1. Overall results and qualifications from the work: Blood repertoire dynamics were not followed beyond 4 weeks after treatment. With a single-armed trial design, the study had no way to address how radiation dose or scheduling affects the TCR repertoire. An increase in top tumor clonotypes in blood was observed from baseline to 2 weeks post-radiation, followed by contraction by 4 weeks, which was taken to suggest transient expansion of tumor-resident clones. Because pretreatment tumor biopsies were not available, the study could not determine whether clonotypes were already present within the tumor at baseline.

As regards this clone: What antigen it recognizes has not been identified. Per-base qualities were not stored, and no clone one base away is much larger.

The time point label here, explained by the study, means: blood 2 weeks post-SBRT. The treatment or condition label of this sample denotes: 15 Gy SBRT to primary tumor, nephrectomy 4 weeks later. To follow tumor-enriched clonotypes, peripheral blood was collected serially from radiation-treated patients at baseline and again at 2 weeks and 4 weeks after SBRT. Every patient had renal cell carcinoma of clear cell pathology. Genomic DNA for TCR sequencing was prepared using the QIAamp DNA Blood Mini Kit (Qiagen). Only samples passing all quality control checks were included in the analyses. Following the manufacturer's recommendations, the immunoSEQ kit was used to generate TCR beta libraries from genomic DNA. To prepare the libraries, a first multiplex PCR with proprietary primers was run, followed by a second PCR that added unique barcodes, and a bead cleanup was done after each round. Each sample batch included a kit-provided positive control reaction and a negative control reaction. The final libraries were assessed on an Agilent 4200 TapeStation D1000 ScreenTape, pooled by volume, and quantified by qPCR. Sequencing ran on an Illumina NextSeq500 with a MidOutput 150-cycle cartridge, using 156 Read1 and 15 Index1 cycles with kit custom primers. The pooled library was loaded at approximately 1 pM, with a 20% PhiX control spiked in. In the authors' own workflow: Vendor-processed data were analyzed in R, and a clonotype was defined as all T cells sharing the same CDR3 nucleotide sequence. For clone abundance analyses, frequencies were normalized to the 10,000 most abundant clones in each sample. Public T cell clones, averaging fewer than five per sample, were removed before analysis. Tumor-enriched clonotypes and baseline blood-enriched clonotypes were defined as those with an abundance difference of at least 32-fold between compartments. A beta-binomial differential abundance model was applied to find clonotypes that expanded or contracted between blood time points. Tumor-blood repertoire similarity was measured with the Baroni-Urbani and Buser coefficient, and group comparisons used two-tailed Wilcoxon tests in R. Entries here come from immuneACCESS through TCRdb and include only in-frame sequences with V and J called. Some clones fail to appear in such tables; in the studies checked, an unresolved V gene covers under half of the shortfall, and the cause of the remainder is unknown. V, J and clone size reflect that table, while D and trimming were determined from the DNA. This sample lists more than 75,000 clones; approximately 83% were detected once. 20% to 25% of the sample is held by the ten biggest clonotypes.

The sequence derives from a woman between 50 and 59 years old with renal cell carcinoma. The input for sequencing was blood, taken from a patient whose treatment included radiotherapy and nephrectomy. The sequence is built from TRBV5-6 and TRBJ1-3; the D gene is unclear. The CDR3 here reads CASSLQLFSGNTIYF. The nucleotide sequence reads as follows: TGTGCCAGCAGCTTGCAGCTTTTCTCTGGAAACACCATATATTTT.